Below are 15 T cell receptor beta chains sequenced from a single sample in a study of OX40 agonist ivuxolimab in advanced cancers. Repertoires were generated with immunoSEQ multiplex PCR, while TCRdb's copy carries only in-frame clones and drops some. In the table there are approximately 88,000 clones, around nine tenths of which are singletons. The input for sequencing was CD4+ or CD8+ T cells sorted from blood, taken in a trial of the OX40 agonist ivuxolimab. These receptors all stem from an adult with an advanced solid tumor such as melanoma, head and neck, liver or kidney cancer.

The CDR3 DNA sequence: TGTGCCAGCAGTGCGACGACAGGAGCCCTCCACTTT. Translating gives CASSATTGALHF. The genes are TRBV6-5 and TRBJ1-6, with D perhaps TRBD1 (6 bases). Between the trimmed V and J ends, which lost 5 bases and 14 bases, there was a span of 13 bases. Germline V gene sequence: CDR1 MNHEY, CDR2 SVGAGI. The CDR3 extends over 12 amino acids.

The rearrangement uses TRBV6-1 and TRBJ1-4; no clear D gene. The CDR3 contains 15 residues. CDR1 is MNHNS and CDR2 is SASEGT in the germline V gene. Trimming took off 6 bases at V and 0 bases at J, with 11 bases between the two ends. This chain's CDR3 is CASSQYFATNEKLFF. CDR3 sequence (DNA): TGTGCCAGCAGCCAGTATTTTGCAACTAATGAAAAACTGTTTTTT.

The V call is TRBV6-5, the J call TRBJ1-2; D is unresolved. This CDR3 has 13 residues. V lost 6 bases to trimming and J lost 3 bases, with 11 bases between them. Germline V gives CDR1 MNHEY, CDR2 SVGAGI. The CDR3 here is CASRSAFDYGYTF. Written as DNA, the CDR3 is TGTGCCAGCAGGTCAGCGTTCGACTATGGCTACACCTTC.

The genes are TRBV18 and TRBJ1-2, with no clear D. The V gene's germline CDR1 is KGHSH and CDR2 LQKENI. The V end was cut by 3 bases, the J end by 3 bases, with 8 bases between. This CDR3 is built from 13 residues. DNA for the CDR3: TGTGCCAGCTCACCCCTTGGAGACTATGGCTACACCTTC. Amino acids: CASSPLGDYGYTF.

The V gene is TRBV21-1, the J gene TRBJ2-1; the table's D call, TRBD2, was not checked against the DNA. TRBV21-1 is a pseudogene. The CDR3 length is 16 residues. The CDR3 protein is CASSKGAGVRVDEQFF. The CDR3 DNA reads as TGTGCCAGCAGCAAAGGGGCGGGGGTAAGAGTCGATGAGCAGTTCTTC.

This clone was detected only a few times. The V and J genes are TRBV5-6 and TRBJ1-2; TRBD1 might be the D (5 bases). From germline, CDR1 is SGHDT and CDR2 YYEEEE. Trimming stripped 5 bases from V and 1 base from J, with 9 bases between. The CDR3 spans 13 residues. The CDR3 nucleotides read TGTGCCAGCAGGAAAGACAGTAACTATGGCTACACCTTC. Protein product: CASRKDSNYGYTF.

The rearrangement links TRBV2 to TRBJ1-2, with D perhaps matching TRBD1 (6 bases). From germline, CDR1 is SNHLY and CDR2 FYNNEI. Trimming removed 4 bases from V and 1 base from J, with 10 bases in between. This CDR3 spans 14 amino acids. CDR3 sequence (DNA): TGTGCCAGCAGTGGGACAGAGATTAACTATGGCTACACCTTC. Translation: CASSGTEINYGYTF.

The table lists this clone with a count of one. The chain is built from TRBV2 and TRBJ2-2, with 8 bases that match TRBD1. The junction had 4 bases not matched to a gene; V was cut back by 6 bases and J by 1 base. CDR3 length equals 15 residues. Germline V gives CDR1 SNHLY, CDR2 FYNNEI. CDR3 sequence reads: CASRRGQGNTGELFF. The CDR3 nucleotides read TGTGCCAGCAGACGCGGACAGGGGAACACCGGGGAGCTGTTTTTT.

The CDR3 here is CASSPGPTGELFF. In DNA form, the CDR3 reads TGTGCCAGCAGCCCGGGCCCCACCGGGGAGCTGTTTTTT. The chain links TRBV11-3 to TRBJ2-2; D gene unclear. Germline CDR1 is SGHNT and CDR2 is YENEEA. This CDR3 region has 13 residues. Trimming took off 5 bases at V and 4 bases at J, with 8 bases between the two ends.

The J gene is TRBJ1-5, the V gene TRBV10-3, with D perhaps matching TRBD1 (5 bases). Germline V gene lookup returns CDR1 ENHRY and CDR2 SYGVKD. V lost 11 bases and J lost 4, with 18 bases in between. CDR3 length: 14 amino acids. The CDR3 DNA follows: TGTGCCGTCGGACAAGGGGACGGGAATCAGCCCCAGCATTTT. Translating gives CAVGQGDGNQPQHF.

The chain carries TRBV5-4 and TRBJ1-6; D perhaps matches TRBD1 (6 bases). CDR3 length equals 14 residues. V lost 6 bases, J lost 6 bases, and 13 bases lay in between. Germline lookup yields CDR1 SGHNT and CDR2 YYREEE (reference sequence). CDR3 region: CASTPGQPNSPLHF. In DNA form, the CDR3 reads TGTGCCAGCACCCCTGGACAGCCTAATTCACCCCTCCACTTT.

The chain is built from TRBV2 and TRBJ2-4; 7 bases fit TRBD1. Looked up from germline, CDR1 is SNHLY and CDR2 is FYNNEI. The CDR3 is made up of 18 amino acids. J gave up 0 bases and V 2 bases, and 10 bases lay outside the gene matches. The CDR3 DNA sequence: TGTGCCAGCAGTGAACGACGGACAGGTCCGATAGCCAAAAACATTCAGTACTTC. Protein: CASSERRTGPIAKNIQYF.

The rearrangement links TRBV10-1 to TRBJ2-5; D possibly corresponds to TRBD2 (6 bases). The length of the CDR3 is 15 residues. Germline CDR1 WNHNN, CDR2 SYGVQD (reference sequence). V dropped 1 base and J dropped 5 bases, with 14 bases sitting between them. The CDR3 sequence is CASSELAGSKETQYF. The CDR3, as DNA: TGCGCCAGCAGTGAGTTGGCGGGGTCGAAGGAGACCCAGTACTTC.

This clone has a handful of counts. This chain links TRBV19 with TRBJ1-3, with TRBD1 matching 9 bases. This CDR3 has 12 residues. The J segment lost 8 bases and the V segment lost 8 bases, leaving 4 bases of the junction unmatched. Germline-derived CDR1 and CDR2 are LNHDA and SQIVND (reference sequence). The CDR3 DNA follows: TGTGCCAGTTGGGACAGGGTTGACACCATATATTTT. It codes for CASWDRVDTIYF.

The rearrangement links TRBV7-9 to TRBJ2-2; 8 bases are a match to TRBD1. V was pared by 4 bases and J by 2 bases, with 15 bases of the junction left unmatched. Germline-derived CDR1 and CDR2 are SEHNR and FQNEAQ (reference sequence). The CDR3 loop spans 19 amino acids. The CDR3 DNA reads as TGTGCCAGCAGCTCTTCCCGCCTGCTGGGGACAGGCAACACCGGGGAGCTGTTTTTT. Protein sequence: CASSSSRLLGTGNTGELFF.